The rows below give T cell receptor beta chains drawn from one sample of a study of T cells in Graves' hyperthyroidism and ophthalmopathy. One entry per CDR3 protein results from TCRdb running MiXCR on the multiplex PCR reads. The profile shows fewer than 900,000 distinct CDR3 sequences, around 19% of them singletons. The sample comprised blood. The receptors shown here come from a woman aged 50 to 65 with Graves' hyperthyroidism that later progressed to Graves' ophthalmopathy. CDR3s include the opening cysteine and the closing phenylalanine or tryptophan. The D gene is left open where the match is weak. Size is stated for part of the rows, as once, few or many counts, or as a class when the clone is expanded.

>TRBD1|many|TRBV20-1|13|TRBJ1-1
CRASGQGGTEAFF
TGCAGGGCTTCGGGACAGGGTGGCACTGAAGCTTTCTTT
>TRBD1|many|TRBV3-1|15|TRBJ2-3
CASSQETGGADTQYF
TGTGCCAGCAGCCAAGAGACAGGGGGGGCAGATACGCAGTATTTT
>TRBD2|many|TRBV20-1|15|TRBJ2-3
CSAEPLGGGTDTQYF
TGCAGTGCTGAACCCTTGGGGGGGGGCACAGATACGCAGTATTTT
>TRBD1|NA|TRBV15|18|TRBJ1-3
CATSAGTGGAHSGNTIYF
TGTGCCACCTCCGCCGGGACAGGGGGCGCCCACTCTGGAAACACCATATATTTT
>NA|many|TRBV12-3/TRBV12-4|14|TRBJ2-1
CASTIQGLINEQFF
TGTGCCAGCACCATACAGGGTTTGATAAATGAGCAGTTCTTC
>NA|many|TRBV7-3|16|TRBJ1-3
CASSPTPPGLGNTIYF
TGTGCCAGCAGCCCCACACCCCCCGGACTTGGAAACACCATATATTTT
>NA|few|TRBV5-5|15|TRBJ1-3
CASSKHRDTGNTIYF
TGTGCCAGCAGCAAGCACCGGGACACTGGAAACACCATATATTTT
>NA|many|TRBV2|15|TRBJ1-6
CASSLTGPRNSPLHF
TGTGCCAGCAGTTTGACGGGACCCCGTAATTCACCCCTCCACTTT
>TRBD1|NA|TRBV14|15|TRBJ1-2
CASSQVGDRSYGYTF
TGTGCCAGCAGCCAAGTCGGGGACAGGTCCTATGGCTACACCTTC
>TRBD2|many|TRBV11-1|16|TRBJ2-7
CASSSNAQRGTYEQYF
TGTGCCAGCAGCTCAAACGCACAGCGGGGGACCTACGAGCAGTACTTC
>NA|many|TRBV5-1|13|TRBJ2-7
CASSVGRAYEQYF
TGCGCCAGCAGCGTTGGACGGGCCTACGAGCAGTACTTC
>TRBD1|few|TRBV18|15|TRBJ2-7
CASSPGQGAYYEQYF
TGTGCCAGCTCACCTGGACAGGGGGCTTACTACGAGCAGTACTTC
>TRBD2|NA|TRBV15|16|TRBJ2-7
CATSPGPAGEGYEQYF
TGTGCCACCAGCCCTGGCCCCGCGGGGGAGGGCTACGAGCAGTACTTC
>NA|NA|TRBV7-9|16|TRBJ1-6
CASSSPGLPFNSPLHF
TGTGCCAGCAGCTCTCCGGGACTCCCTTTTAATTCACCCCTCCACTTT
>TRBD1|NA|TRBV5-1|16|TRBJ2-1
CASSATGGDSYNEQFF
TGCGCCAGCAGCGCCACAGGGGGAGACTCCTACAATGAGCAGTTCTTC
>NA|few|TRBV20-1|13|TRBJ1-2
CSARGTDHYGYTF
TGCAGTGCTAGAGGGACAGACCACTATGGCTACACCTTC
>TRBD1|many|TRBV18|15|TRBJ2-1
CASSPPGQGVNEQFF
TGTGCCAGCTCACCACCGGGCCAGGGGGTAAATGAGCAGTTCTTC
>NA|many|TRBV5-1|15|TRBJ1-4
CASSLIQGTNEKLFF
TGCGCCAGCAGCTTGATACAAGGAACTAATGAAAAACTGTTTTTT
>NA|few|TRBV20-1|12|TRBJ2-5
CSASGLGETQYF
TGCAGTGCGTCAGGGCTTGGGGAGACCCAGTACTTC
>NA|many|TRBV7-9|15|TRBJ1-1
CASSFSGTSNTEAFF
TGTGCCAGCAGCTTCTCCGGGACCTCAAACACTGAAGCTTTCTTT
>NA|NA|TRBV20-1|17|TRBJ1-5
CSARDRGTPLENQPQHF
TGCAGTGCTAGAGATCGCGGGACGCCTTTAGAGAATCAGCCCCAGCATTTT
>NA|NA|TRBV9|18|TRBJ2-1
CASSVPKGRGQPANEQFF
TGTGCCAGCAGCGTACCAAAAGGGCGGGGACAGCCAGCCAATGAGCAGTTCTTC
>TRBD1|many|TRBV12-3/TRBV12-4|14|TRBJ2-5
CASRETGGAETQYF
TGTGCCAGCAGAGAGACAGGGGGCGCGGAGACCCAGTACTTC
>NA|many|TRBV7-3|16|TRBJ2-1
CASSLTPGPSYNEQFF
TGTGCCAGCAGCCTGACCCCCGGACCGTCCTACAATGAGCAGTTCTTC
>NA|NA|TRBV5-6|15|TRBJ2-3
CASSLQPFGADTQYF
TGTGCCAGCAGCTTGCAGCCCTTTGGGGCGGATACGCAGTATTTT
>NA|few|TRBV29-1|14|TRBJ2-7
CSVVGPETSYEQYF
TGCAGCGTTGTGGGCCCCGAGACATCCTACGAGCAGTACTTC